This TCR beta chain was captured in a study of cytomegalovirus exposure and HLA in healthy donors. This CDR3 spans 16 amino acids. The junction had 11 bases not matched to a gene; V was cut back by 1 base and J by 9 bases. Germline lookup yields CDR1 MNHEY and CDR2 SVGAGI. With 60 Vbeta and 13 Jbeta primers, the PCR was carried out. Assay: immunoSEQ multiplex PCR; the TCRdb copy retains only in-frame clones and omits some. Counted here are about 230,000 clones, approximately 85% occurring once; the ten biggest clones make up roughly 0.26%. V gene TRBV6-5 combines with J gene TRBJ2-1, with 8 bases identical to TRBD1. The TCR was taken from a girl between 2 and 10 years old in good health and CMV-seronegative. Sequencing used PBMCs. The CDR3 nucleotides read TGTGCCAGCAGTTACTTGAGTCGGACAGGGTTGACTGAGCAGTTCTTC. It specifies CASSYLSRTGLTEQFF.